This T cell receptor beta chain was obtained from a study of identifying expanded T cells in peripheral blood. To note about this clone: As yet, its antigen is unknown.

Collection occurred without any documented infections or immune events in donors. V lost 0 bases to trimming and J lost 3 bases, with 10 bases between them. This CDR3 has 14 amino acids. The germline V gene has CDR1 SGHNT and CDR2 YYREEE (reference sequence). Assay: immunoSEQ multiplex PCR; the TCRdb copy retains only in-frame clones and omits some. This table has roughly 100,000 clones, around nine tenths appearing once. Study-wide results and limits: About 1.2 clones differed between technical replicates, versus approximately 17 and 20 over time.

The specimen sequenced was blood. This sequence was found in a person between 18 and 69 years old in good health. V gene TRBV5-4 combines with J gene TRBJ2-7, with D maybe TRBD1 (5 bases). The CDR3 loop is CASSLVGRDYEQYF. For the CDR3, the DNA is TGTGCCAGCAGCTTGGTGGGCAGGGACTACGAGCAGTACTTC.